Sequencing of this T cell receptor beta chain was carried out in a study of T-cell reconstitution after alpha-beta-depleted transplantation in children. Study-level points and caveats: The main origin of T-cell counts and diversity one year after transplant was newly produced T cells.

This CDR3 region has 15 residues. Trimming shortened V by 0 bases and J by 4 bases, and 9 bases separated the two germline ends. CDR1 and CDR2 (germline): LNHNV, YYDKDF (reference sequence). This clonotype was counted many times. Its antigen is still unknown. The TCRbeta library was prepared with unique molecular identifiers. TCRdb recomputed calls from the PCR reads with MiXCR, one row per CDR3 protein. Of 490,000 or so distinct CDR3 sequences listed, 8% to 11% are singletons. The receptor's source is a child younger than 10 with inherited bone marrow failure, due to receive a stem cell transplant. The chain links TRBV15 to TRBJ2-2, with no clear D. This material consisted of PBMCs, taken before TCRalphabeta/CD19-depleted stem cell transplant. CDR3 amino acids: CATSRDPRPTGELFF. CDR3 DNA sequence: TGTGCCACCAGCAGAGACCCCCGGCCCACCGGGGAGCTGTTTTTT.